The 24 T cell receptor beta chains in this list originate from one sample, sequenced in a study of CD8 T cells in ankylosing spondylitis. Via MiXCR, TCRdb re-called the 5' RACE reads, giving one row per CDR3 protein. The repertoire consists of about 130,000 distinct CDR3 sequences, with about a tenth occurring once and the leading ten covering approximately 3.6%. Specimen: blood, either unsorted or a sorted T cell fraction (not recorded which). Receptors were obtained from a male donor with ankylosing spondylitis or in good health (not recorded which).

This clonotype was seen many times. The V and J genes are TRBV20-1 and TRBJ2-3; the match to TRBD2 covers 8 bases. Per germline, CDR1 DFQATT and CDR2 SNEGSKA (reference sequence). The CDR3 contains 16 residues. J was trimmed by 5 bases and V by 2 bases; bases with no gene match: 12. The CDR3 reads CSARRDSGKVLDTQYF. CDR3 coding DNA: TGCAGTGCTAGACGGGATAGCGGGAAAGTTCTAGATACGCAGTATTTT.

J is TRBJ2-2 and V is TRBV12-3 or TRBV12-4; D is unclear. CDR3 size: 14 residues. The ends were cut back, 3 bases at V and 3 bases at J, with 8 bases in the middle. DNA of the CDR3: TGTGCCAGCAGTTTTGCAAGGGACACCGGGGAGCTGTTTTTT. It yields the protein CASSFARDTGELFF.

This clonotype was counted ten times or more. This chain uses TRBV7-9 with TRBJ2-5; D remains ambiguous. The CDR3 is 12 residues long. The ends were cut back, 3 bases at V and 4 bases at J, with 6 bases in the middle. CDR1 SEHNR and CDR2 FQNEAQ come from the germline V gene (reference sequence). In DNA form, the CDR3 reads TGTGCCAGCAGCTTTCGCGCAGAGACCCAGTACTTC. It is translated as CASSFRAETQYF.

This clonotype was seen at least ten times. The chain is built from TRBV3-1 and TRBJ2-1, with TRBD1 identical over 7 bases. The CDR3 consists of 14 residues. V shed 2 bases and J 9 bases; nucleotides not matched to a gene: 7. Looked up from germline, CDR1 is LGHDT and CDR2 is YNNKEL (reference sequence). Written as DNA, the CDR3 is TGTGCCAGCAGCCAAATGACAGGGCGGGTTGAGCAGTTCTTC. This encodes CASSQMTGRVEQFF.

The rearrangement joins TRBV27 to TRBJ2-1, with D possibly being TRBD1 (5 bases). There are 13 residues in the CDR3. From germline, CDR1 is MNHEY and CDR2 SMNVEV (reference sequence). V dropped 5 bases and J dropped 6 bases, with 11 bases sitting between them. The CDR3 region has the DNA TGTGCCAGCAGTGGCACAACAGGCAATGAGCAGTTCTTC. This codes for CASSGTTGNEQFF.

By share of the sample, this clonotype is medium-sized (0.01 to 0.1%). The V and J genes are TRBV7-2 and TRBJ2-5; D is undetermined. CDR1 is SGHTA, CDR2 FQGNSA, per germline. This CDR3 contains 11 residues. V was pared by 5 bases and J by 1 base, with 2 bases between. The CDR3 loop reads CASSIQETQYF. The CDR3 nucleotides are TGTGCCAGCAGCATCCAAGAGACCCAGTACTTC.

In this sample, this clonotype turned up a few times. CDR3 in amino acids: CASSLGPGGANQETQYF. CDR3 nucleotide sequence: TGTGCCAGCAGTTTAGGACCCGGAGGGGCCAACCAAGAGACCCAGTACTTC. The chain has TRBV12-3 or TRBV12-4 and TRBJ2-5, with a weak D call TRBD2 (6 bases). CDR3 length equals 17 residues. V lost 1 base and J 0 bases, leaving 15 bases between the germline ends.

This clonotype has only a few counts. This chain links TRBV5-1 with TRBJ2-6, with 8 nucleotides matching TRBD2. The CDR3 loop spans 19 amino acids. Germline values: CDR1 SGHRS, CDR2 YFSETQ. The V gene end was trimmed by 1 base and the J gene end by 0 bases; junction bases not matched to a gene: 9. Here the CDR3 DNA reads TGCGCCAGCAGCTTGCGGCTAGCGGGTCGCTCCTCTGGGGCCAACGTCCTGACTTTC. The encoded protein is CASSLRLAGRSSGANVLTF.

In this sample, this clonotype turned up many times. The chain joins TRBV7-2 to TRBJ2-3; 8 bases are a match to TRBD2. The CDR3 covers 15 residues. The germline V gene has CDR1 SGHTA and CDR2 FQGNSA. V dropped 1 base and J dropped 1; count of bases not matched to a gene: 1. The CDR3 coding sequence is TGTGCCAGCAGCTTAGTAGCGGGGCGCACAGATACGCAGTATTTT. This codes for CASSLVAGRTDTQYF.

V usage is TRBV27 and J usage is TRBJ2-5, with D possibly TRBD2 on 5 matching bases. Trimming removed 8 bases at V and 4 bases at J, with 8 bases between. CDR1 is MNHEY, CDR2 SMNVEV, per germline (reference sequence). The CDR3 has 11 residues. The DNA for the CDR3 is TGTGCCAGCCTGGCGGGAGAGACCCAGTACTTC. As protein: CASLAGETQYF.

CDR3 in amino acids: CASSQVLSGSYEQYF. The CDR3 region has the DNA TGTGCCAGCAGCCAAGTGCTGAGCGGATCCTACGAGCAGTACTTC. The V gene is TRBV4-2, the J gene TRBJ2-7, with a weak D call TRBD2 (5 bases). This CDR3 contains 15 residues. Germline V gene lookup returns CDR1 LGHNA and CDR2 YNFKEQ. V was trimmed by 1 base and J by 1 base, leaving 11 bases between them.

This clonotype was counted a few times. The chain combines TRBV9 with TRBJ2-2; tentatively, D is TRBD2 (5 bases). The germline V gene has CDR1 SGDLS and CDR2 YYNGEE. Trimming pared 1 base from V and 7 bases from J, leaving 14 bases between. This CDR3 is 15 amino acids long. This CDR3 reads CASSVKFEGRGELFF. The CDR3 region has the DNA TGTGCCAGCAGCGTAAAATTTGAGGGTCGCGGGGAGCTGTTTTTT.

The table lists this clonotype with many counts. The V gene is TRBV9, the J gene TRBJ2-1, with TRBD1 matching over 7 bases. The CDR3 runs 13 residues. J was trimmed by 7 bases and V by 1 base; bases with no gene match: 2. CDR1 and CDR2 (germline): SGDLS, YYNGEE. In nucleotides, the CDR3 is TGTGCCAGCAGCGTAACAGGGGCGAATGAGCAGTTCTTC. Translated: CASSVTGANEQFF. The variable domain in full, completed from reference TRBV9 and TRBJ2-1, reads DSGVTQTPKHLITATGQRVTLRCSPRSGDLSVYWYQQSLDQGLQFLIQYYNGEERAKGNILERFSAQQFPDLHSELNLSSLELGDSALYFCASSVTGANEQFFGPGTRLTVL.

Many counts were recorded for this clonotype. This sequence joins TRBV12-3 or TRBV12-4 and TRBJ1-4; no definite D call. Trimming left V 2 bases short and J 4 bases short, with 8 bases between. This CDR3 spans 14 amino acids. The CDR3 nucleotides are TGTGCCAGCAGTTTATCTGACCGTAATGAAAAACTGTTTTTT. The encoded protein is CASSLSDRNEKLFF.

This clonotype was recorded at least ten times. This chain uses TRBV5-1 with TRBJ2-4; 11 nucleotides agree with TRBD1. The CDR3 consists of 16 residues. CDR1 SGHRS and CDR2 YFSETQ come from the germline V gene. V was clipped by 2 bases and J by 8 bases; unmatched bases: 9. CDR3: CASSLSGQGVLDIQYF. The CDR3 region has the DNA TGCGCCAGCAGCTTATCGGGACAGGGGGTTCTGGACATTCAGTACTTC.

The table lists this clonotype with many counts. V and J are TRBV6-5 and TRBJ2-2; possible D gene TRBD2, 6 bases. Trimming took off 2 bases at V and 3 bases at J, with 7 bases between the two ends. The CDR3 consists of 14 residues. Germline V gene data show CDR1 as MNHEY and CDR2 as SVGAGI. This CDR3 reads CASSYRLDTGELFF. The CDR3 coding sequence is TGTGCCAGCAGTTACCGACTAGACACCGGGGAGCTGTTTTTT.

At least ten counts were recorded for this clonotype. The chain carries TRBV20-1 and TRBJ2-7; D remains ambiguous. Germline V gene data show CDR1 as DFQATT and CDR2 as SNEGSKA (reference sequence). Trimming took off 6 bases at V and 2 bases at J, with 8 bases between the two ends. The CDR3 spans 11 residues. The CDR3 nucleotides read TGCAGTGCCGACACTGCCTACGAGCAGTACTTC. Translating gives CSADTAYEQYF.

The chain employs TRBV5-1 and TRBJ2-5, with TRBD2 matching over 7 bases. Germline values: CDR1 SGHRS, CDR2 YFSETQ. V shed 0 bases and J 5 bases; nucleotides not matched to a gene: 10. The CDR3 covers 16 residues. Here the CDR3 reads CASSLALRGEGETQYF. CDR3 coding DNA: TGCGCCAGCAGCTTGGCCCTTCGCGGGGAGGGCGAGACCCAGTACTTC.

This clonotype was detected many times. The genes are TRBV4-3 and TRBJ2-7; 9 bases are shared with TRBD1. Germline loops: CDR1 LGHNA, CDR2 YSLEER. The CDR3 has 16 residues. Germline trimming cut 0 bases from V and 7 bases from J; bases unmatched to any gene: 10. The CDR3 DNA reads as TGCGCCAGCAGCCAAGATCCGACTGGACAGGGGCGTGAGCAGTACTTC. Translation: CASSQDPTGQGREQYF.

This clonotype has only a few counts. The chain has TRBV7-2 and TRBJ1-3, with no clear D. Trimming removed 1 base at V and 2 bases at J, with 9 bases between. Germline V gene lookup returns CDR1 SGHTA and CDR2 FQGNSA. The CDR3 length is 15 residues. The CDR3 region is CASSLDAGPGNTIYF. The CDR3 nucleotides are TGTGCCAGCAGCTTAGACGCGGGCCCTGGAAACACCATATATTTT.

This chain joins TRBV5-1 and TRBJ2-3, with 9 bases that match TRBD1. The CDR3 sequence is 16 residues long. Germline assignment: CDR1 SGHRS and CDR2 YFSETQ. Trimming took 3 bases from V and 0 from J; bases not matched to a gene: 5. CDR3 sequence: CASSSGDRASTDTQYF. CDR3 coding DNA: TGCGCCAGCAGCTCCGGGGACAGGGCTAGCACAGATACGCAGTATTTT.

This clonotype was counted between two and nine times. This chain uses TRBV3-1 with TRBJ2-7; D uncertain. The CDR3 is made up of 14 amino acids. CDR1 and CDR2 (germline): LGHDT, YNNKEL (reference sequence). Trimming shortened V by 0 bases and J by 6 bases, and 12 bases separated the two germline ends. CDR3 coding DNA: TGTGCCAGCAGCCAAGATAAAAGGAAAACCGAGCAGTACTTC. This sequence encodes CASSQDKRKTEQYF.

This clonotype was picked up many times. For the CDR3, the DNA is TGCGCCAGCAGCAGGGGACAGGGTCAAGTCAATGAGCAGTTCTTC. Translating gives CASSRGQGQVNEQFF. This rearrangement joins TRBV5-1 to TRBJ2-1; TRBD1 aligns across 9 bases. V dropped 4 bases and J dropped 6; count of bases not matched to a gene: 8. Germline V gene data show CDR1 as SGHRS and CDR2 as YFSETQ. The CDR3 sequence is 15 residues long.

This clonotype was seen many times. The chain couples TRBV28 to TRBJ1-1; perhaps TRBD1 as D (5 bases). V lost 3 bases to trimming and J lost 0 bases, with 8 bases between them. The CDR3 loop spans 14 amino acids. From germline, CDR1 is MDHEN and CDR2 SYDVKM. CDR3 protein: CASSLGRLNTEAFF. As DNA, the CDR3 is TGTGCCAGCAGTTTGGGACGGCTGAACACTGAAGCTTTCTTT. Full variable domain (missing parts from reference TRBV28 and TRBJ1-1): DVKVTQSSRYLVKRTGEKVFLECVQDMDHENMFWYRQDPGLGLRLIYFSYDVKMKEKGDIPEGYSVSREKKERFSLILESASTNQTSMYLCASSLGRLNTEAFFGQGTRLTVV.